The T cell receptor (beta chain) described here comes from a study of blood T cell repertoires in COVID-19. As for the study in general: Spain, Italy and the United States supplied samples that represented acute and convalescent COVID-19. Sources were T cells, B-cell-depleted T cells, or PBMCs; the material itself was cDNA or gDNA.

In the original processing: Nucleated cell number was recorded as an estimate derived from reference gene primer amplification. The assay was immunoSEQ multiplex PCR, and TCRdb's table has in-frame clones only and misses some. V and J calls and clone size come straight from that table; D and trimming were deduced from the DNA. The repertoire has about 190,000 clones, around four fifths of them found once; the top ten carry approximately 15%. J gave up 2 bases and V 3 bases, and 10 bases lay outside the gene matches. Looked up from germline, CDR1 is KGHDR and CDR2 is SFDVKD. The length of the CDR3 is 17 residues.

Sequencing was performed on peripheral blood. The rearrangement joins TRBV24-1 to TRBJ2-7; 9 bases map to TRBD1. This clonotype was sampled from a man in his thirties or forties with active or convalescent COVID-19. In nucleotides, the CDR3 is TGTGCCACCAGTGATCCATCGGGACAGGGCCCCACCTACGAGCAGTACTTC. Translated, it gives CATSDPSGQGPTYEQYF.